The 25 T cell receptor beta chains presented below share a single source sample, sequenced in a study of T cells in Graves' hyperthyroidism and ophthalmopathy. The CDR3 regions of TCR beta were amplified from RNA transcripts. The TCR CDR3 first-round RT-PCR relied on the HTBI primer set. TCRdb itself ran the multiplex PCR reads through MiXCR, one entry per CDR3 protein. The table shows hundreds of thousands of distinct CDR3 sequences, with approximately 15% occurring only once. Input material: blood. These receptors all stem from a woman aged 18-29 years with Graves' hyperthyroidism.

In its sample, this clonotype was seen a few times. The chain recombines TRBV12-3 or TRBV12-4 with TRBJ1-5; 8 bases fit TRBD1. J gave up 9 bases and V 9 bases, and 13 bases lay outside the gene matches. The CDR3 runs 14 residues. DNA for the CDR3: TGTGCCAGTGGCAGCAGGGGGCTAGGGGGGCCCCAGCATTTT. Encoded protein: CASGSRGLGGPQHF.

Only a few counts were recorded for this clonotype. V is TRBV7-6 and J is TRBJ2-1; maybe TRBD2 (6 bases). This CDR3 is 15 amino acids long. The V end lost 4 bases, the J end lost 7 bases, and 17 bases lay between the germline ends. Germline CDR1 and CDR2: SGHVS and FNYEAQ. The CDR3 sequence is CASSSWGLGLNEQFF. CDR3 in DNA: TGTGCCAGCAGCTCGTGGGGACTCGGACTTAATGAGCAGTTCTTC. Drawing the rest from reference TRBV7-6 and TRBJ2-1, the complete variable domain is GAGVSQSPRYKVTKRGQDVALRCDPISGHVSLYWYRQALGQGPEFLTYFNYEAQQDKSGLPNDRFSAERPEGSISTLTIQRTEQRDSAMYRCASSSWGLGLNEQFFGPGTRLTVL.

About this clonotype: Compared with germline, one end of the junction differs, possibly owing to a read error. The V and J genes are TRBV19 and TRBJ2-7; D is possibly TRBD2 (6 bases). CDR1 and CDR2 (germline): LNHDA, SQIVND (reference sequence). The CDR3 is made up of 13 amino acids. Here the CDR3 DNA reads TGTACCAGCGGCGGGAAGAGCTCCTACGAGCAGTACTTC. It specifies CTSGGKSSYEQYF.

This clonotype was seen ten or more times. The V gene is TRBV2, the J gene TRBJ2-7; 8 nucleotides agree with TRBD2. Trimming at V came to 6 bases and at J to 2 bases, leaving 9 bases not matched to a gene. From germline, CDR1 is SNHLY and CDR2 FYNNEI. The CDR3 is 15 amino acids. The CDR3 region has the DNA TGTGCCAGCAGGTTTTCTAGCGGGCTTGCCTACGAGCAGTACTTC. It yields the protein CASRFSSGLAYEQYF.

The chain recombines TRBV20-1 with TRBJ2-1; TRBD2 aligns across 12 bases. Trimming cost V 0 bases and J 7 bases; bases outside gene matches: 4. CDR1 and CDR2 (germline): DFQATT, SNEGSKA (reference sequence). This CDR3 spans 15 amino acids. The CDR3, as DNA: TGCAGTGCTAGAGAGGCTAGCGGGAGGGTGAATGAGCAGTTCTTC. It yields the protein CSAREASGRVNEQFF.

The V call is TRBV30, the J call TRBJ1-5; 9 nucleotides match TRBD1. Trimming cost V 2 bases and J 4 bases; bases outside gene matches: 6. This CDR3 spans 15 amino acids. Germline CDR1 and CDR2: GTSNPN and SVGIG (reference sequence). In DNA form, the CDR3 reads TGTGCCTGGAGTCTACGGGACAGGGTGAATCAGCCCCAGCATTTT. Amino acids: CAWSLRDRVNQPQHF.

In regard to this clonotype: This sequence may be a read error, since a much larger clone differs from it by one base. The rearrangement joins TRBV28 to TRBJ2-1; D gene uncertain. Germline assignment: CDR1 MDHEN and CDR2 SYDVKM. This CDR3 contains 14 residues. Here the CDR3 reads CASSFASSYNKQFF. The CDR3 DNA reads TGTGCCAGCAGTTTTGCCAGCTCCTACAATAAGCAGTTCTTC.

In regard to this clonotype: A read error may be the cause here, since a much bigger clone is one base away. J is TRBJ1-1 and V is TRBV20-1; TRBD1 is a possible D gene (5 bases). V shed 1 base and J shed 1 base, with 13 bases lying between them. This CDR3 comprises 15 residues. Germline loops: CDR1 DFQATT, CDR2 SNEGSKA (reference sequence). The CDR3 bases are TGCAGTGCTAGAGTACCGACAGTAGCGAACACTGAAGCTTTCTTT. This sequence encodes CSARVPTVANTEAFF.

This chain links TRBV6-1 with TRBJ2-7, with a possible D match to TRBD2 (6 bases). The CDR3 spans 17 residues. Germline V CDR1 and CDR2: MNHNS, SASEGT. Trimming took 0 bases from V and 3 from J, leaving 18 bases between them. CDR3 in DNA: TGTGCCAGCAGTGAAGCGGGAGCGGGCGCCGCCGGCTACGAGCAGTACTTC. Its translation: CASSEAGAGAAGYEQYF.

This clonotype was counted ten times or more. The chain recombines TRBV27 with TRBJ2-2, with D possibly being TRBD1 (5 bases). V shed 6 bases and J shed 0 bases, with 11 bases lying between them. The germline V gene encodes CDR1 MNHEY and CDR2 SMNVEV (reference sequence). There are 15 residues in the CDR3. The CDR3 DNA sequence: TGTGCCAGCAGCCAGGACACCGCGAACACCGGGGAGCTGTTTTTT. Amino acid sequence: CASSQDTANTGELFF.

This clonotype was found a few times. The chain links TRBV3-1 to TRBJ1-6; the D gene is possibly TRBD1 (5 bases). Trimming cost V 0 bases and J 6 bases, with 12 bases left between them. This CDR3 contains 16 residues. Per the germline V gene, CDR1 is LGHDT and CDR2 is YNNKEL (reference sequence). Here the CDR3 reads CASSQEMGRINSPLHF. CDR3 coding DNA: TGTGCCAGCAGCCAAGAAATGGGACGGATTAATTCACCCCTCCACTTT. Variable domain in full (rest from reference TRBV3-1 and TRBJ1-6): DTAVSQTPKYLVTQMGNDKSIKCEQNLGHDTMYWYKQDSKKFLKIMFSYNNKELIINETVPNRFSPKSPDKAHLNLHINSLELGDSAVYFCASSQEMGRINSPLHFGNGTRLTVT.

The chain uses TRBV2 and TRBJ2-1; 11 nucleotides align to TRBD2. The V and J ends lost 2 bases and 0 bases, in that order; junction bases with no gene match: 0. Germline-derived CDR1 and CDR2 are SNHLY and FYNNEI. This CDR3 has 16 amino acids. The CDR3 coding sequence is TGTGCCAGCAGTGAAACTAGCGGGAGCTCCTACAATGAGCAGTTCTTC. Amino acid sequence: CASSETSGSSYNEQFF.

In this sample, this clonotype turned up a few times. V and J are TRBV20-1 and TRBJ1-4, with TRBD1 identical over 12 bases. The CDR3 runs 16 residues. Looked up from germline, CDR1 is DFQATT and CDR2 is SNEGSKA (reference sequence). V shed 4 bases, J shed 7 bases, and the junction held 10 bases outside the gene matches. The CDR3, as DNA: TGCAGTGCTACCGGGACAGGGGGCGATTCGGGTGAAAAACTGTTTTTT. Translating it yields CSATGTGGDSGEKLFF.

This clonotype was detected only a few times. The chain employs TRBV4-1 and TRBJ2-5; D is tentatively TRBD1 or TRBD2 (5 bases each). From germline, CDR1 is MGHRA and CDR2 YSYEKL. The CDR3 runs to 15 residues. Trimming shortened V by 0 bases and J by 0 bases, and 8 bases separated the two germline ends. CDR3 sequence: CASSQDEGYQETQYF. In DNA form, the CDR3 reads TGCGCCAGCAGCCAAGATGAGGGGTACCAAGAGACCCAGTACTTC.

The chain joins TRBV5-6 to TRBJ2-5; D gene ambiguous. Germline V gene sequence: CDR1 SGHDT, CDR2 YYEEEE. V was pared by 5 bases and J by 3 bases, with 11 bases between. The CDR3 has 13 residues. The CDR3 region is CASRRVSEETQYF. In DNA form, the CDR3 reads TGTGCCAGCAGACGTGTGTCGGAAGAGACCCAGTACTTC.

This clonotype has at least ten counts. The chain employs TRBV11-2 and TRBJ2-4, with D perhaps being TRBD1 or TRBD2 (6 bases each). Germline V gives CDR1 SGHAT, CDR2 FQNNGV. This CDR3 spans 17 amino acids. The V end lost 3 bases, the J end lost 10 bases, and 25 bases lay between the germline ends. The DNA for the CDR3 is TGTGCCAGCAGCTTTGGGATGGCAGATAGATGGAGGGGGATTCAGTACTTC. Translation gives CASSFGMADRWRGIQYF.

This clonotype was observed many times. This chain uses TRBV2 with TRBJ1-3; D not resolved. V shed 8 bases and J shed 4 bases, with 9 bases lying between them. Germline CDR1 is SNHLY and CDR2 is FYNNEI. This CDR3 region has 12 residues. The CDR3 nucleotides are TGTGCCAGCGACCTTTTAGGAAACACCATATATTTT. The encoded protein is CASDLLGNTIYF.

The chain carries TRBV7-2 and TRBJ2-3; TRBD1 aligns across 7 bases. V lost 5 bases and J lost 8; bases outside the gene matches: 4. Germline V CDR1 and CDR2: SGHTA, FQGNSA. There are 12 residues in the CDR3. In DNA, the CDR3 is TGTGCCAGCAGCAGGGACAGAGCTACGCAGTATTTT. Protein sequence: CASSRDRATQYF.

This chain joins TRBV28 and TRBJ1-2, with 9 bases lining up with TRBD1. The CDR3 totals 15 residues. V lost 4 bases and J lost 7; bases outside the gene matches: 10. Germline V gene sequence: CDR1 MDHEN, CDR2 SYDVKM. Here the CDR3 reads CASSYSGTGYFGYTF. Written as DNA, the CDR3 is TGTGCCAGCAGTTACTCCGGGACAGGGTATTTTGGCTACACCTTC.

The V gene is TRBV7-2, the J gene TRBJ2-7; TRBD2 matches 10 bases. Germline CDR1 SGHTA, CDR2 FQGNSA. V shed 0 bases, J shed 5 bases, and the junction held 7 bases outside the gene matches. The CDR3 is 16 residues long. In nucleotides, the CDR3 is TGTGCCAGCAGCTTAGCGTCAGCGGGAGGGCAGGACGAGCAGTACTTC. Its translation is CASSLASAGGQDEQYF.

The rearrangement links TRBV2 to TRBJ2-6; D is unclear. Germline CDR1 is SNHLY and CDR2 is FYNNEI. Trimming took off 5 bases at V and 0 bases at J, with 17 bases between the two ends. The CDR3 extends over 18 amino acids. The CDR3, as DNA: TGTGCCAGCAGTTATTCGTTGGCAAGCGCCTCTGGGGCCAACGTCCTGACTTTC. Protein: CASSYSLASASGANVLTF.

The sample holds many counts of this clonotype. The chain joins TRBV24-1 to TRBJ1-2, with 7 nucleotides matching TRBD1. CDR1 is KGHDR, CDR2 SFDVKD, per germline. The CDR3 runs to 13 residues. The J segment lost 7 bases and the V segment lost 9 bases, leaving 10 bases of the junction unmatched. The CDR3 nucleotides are TGTGCCACCCAGGGGGACGGAGTGACTGGCTACACCTTC. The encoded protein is CATQGDGVTGYTF.

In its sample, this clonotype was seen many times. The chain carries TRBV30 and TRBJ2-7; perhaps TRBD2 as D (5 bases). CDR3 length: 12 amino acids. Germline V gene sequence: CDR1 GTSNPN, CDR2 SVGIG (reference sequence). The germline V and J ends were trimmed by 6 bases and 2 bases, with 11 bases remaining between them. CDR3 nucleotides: TGTGCCTGTACTGAGCGGACCTACGAGCAGTACTTC. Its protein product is CACTERTYEQYF.

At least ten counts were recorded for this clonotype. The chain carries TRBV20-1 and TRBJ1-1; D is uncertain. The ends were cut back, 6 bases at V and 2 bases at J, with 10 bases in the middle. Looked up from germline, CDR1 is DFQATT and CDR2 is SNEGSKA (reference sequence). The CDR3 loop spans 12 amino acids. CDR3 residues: CSANTANTEAFF. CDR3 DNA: TGCAGTGCAAATACAGCTAACACTGAAGCTTTCTTT.

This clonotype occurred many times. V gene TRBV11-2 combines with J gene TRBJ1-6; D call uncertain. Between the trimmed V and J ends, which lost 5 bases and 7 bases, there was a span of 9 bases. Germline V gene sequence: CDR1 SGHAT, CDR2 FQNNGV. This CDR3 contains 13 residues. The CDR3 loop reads CASSVSVNSPLHF. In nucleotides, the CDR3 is TGTGCCAGCAGCGTATCAGTGAATTCACCCCTCCACTTT. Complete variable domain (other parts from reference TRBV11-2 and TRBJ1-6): EAGVAQSPRYKIIEKRQSVAFWCNPISGHATLYWYQQILGQGPKLLIQFQNNGVVDDSQLPKDRFSAERLKGVDSTLKIQPAKLEDSAVYLCASSVSVNSPLHFGNGTRLTVT.